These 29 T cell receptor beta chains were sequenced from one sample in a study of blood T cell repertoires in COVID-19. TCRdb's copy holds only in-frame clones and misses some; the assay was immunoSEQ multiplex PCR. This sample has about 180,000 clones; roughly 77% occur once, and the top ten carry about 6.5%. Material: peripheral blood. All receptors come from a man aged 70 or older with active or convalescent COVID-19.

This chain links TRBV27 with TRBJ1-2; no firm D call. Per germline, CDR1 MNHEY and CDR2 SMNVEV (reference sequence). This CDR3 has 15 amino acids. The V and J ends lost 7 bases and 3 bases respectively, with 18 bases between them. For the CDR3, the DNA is TGTGCCAGCATGGCCTTGGGAGGAAATGACTATGGCTACACCTTC. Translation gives CASMALGGNDYGYTF.

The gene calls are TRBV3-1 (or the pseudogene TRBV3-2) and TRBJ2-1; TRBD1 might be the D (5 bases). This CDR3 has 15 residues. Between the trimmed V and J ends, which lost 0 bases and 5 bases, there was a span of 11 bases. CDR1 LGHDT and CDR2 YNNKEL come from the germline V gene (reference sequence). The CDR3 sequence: CASSQDTGSHNEQFF. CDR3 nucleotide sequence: TGTGCCAGCAGCCAAGATACAGGTTCCCACAATGAGCAGTTCTTC.

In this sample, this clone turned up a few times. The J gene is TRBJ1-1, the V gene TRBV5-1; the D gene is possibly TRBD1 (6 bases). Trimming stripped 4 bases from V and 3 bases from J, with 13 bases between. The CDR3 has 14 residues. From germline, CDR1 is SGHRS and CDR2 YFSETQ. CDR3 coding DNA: TGCGCCAGCAGCCTGGGACAACCCGACACTGAAGCTTTCTTT. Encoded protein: CASSLGQPDTEAFF.

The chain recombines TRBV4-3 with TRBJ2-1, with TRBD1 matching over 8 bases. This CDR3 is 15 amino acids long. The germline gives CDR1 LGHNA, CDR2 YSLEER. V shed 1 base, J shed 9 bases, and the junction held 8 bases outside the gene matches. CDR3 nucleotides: TGCGCCAGCAGCCAAGGGTGGACAGGGTCTGGTGAGCAGTTCTTC. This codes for CASSQGWTGSGEQFF.

The CDR3 DNA is TGCAGCGTTGACGTCACGGACAATGAGCAGTTCTTC. Translated: CSVDVTDNEQFF. The chain recombines TRBV29-1 with TRBJ2-1; no clear D. Germline assignment: CDR1 SQVTM and CDR2 ANQGSEA. The CDR3 totals 12 residues. Between the trimmed V and J ends, which lost 3 bases and 5 bases, there was a span of 8 bases.

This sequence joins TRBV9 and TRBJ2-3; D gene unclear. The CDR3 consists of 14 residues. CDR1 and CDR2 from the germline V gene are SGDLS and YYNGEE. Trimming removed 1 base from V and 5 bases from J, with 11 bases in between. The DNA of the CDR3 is TGTGCCAGCAGCGTAAGCCCTAGTGGAGATACGCAGTATTTT. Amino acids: CASSVSPSGDTQYF.

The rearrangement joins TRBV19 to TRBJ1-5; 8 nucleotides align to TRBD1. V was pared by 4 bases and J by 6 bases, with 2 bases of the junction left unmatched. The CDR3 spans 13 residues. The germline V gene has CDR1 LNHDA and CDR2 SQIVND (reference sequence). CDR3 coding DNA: TGTGCCAGTAGTACAGGGGGCGGTCAGCCCCAGCATTTT. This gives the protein CASSTGGGQPQHF.

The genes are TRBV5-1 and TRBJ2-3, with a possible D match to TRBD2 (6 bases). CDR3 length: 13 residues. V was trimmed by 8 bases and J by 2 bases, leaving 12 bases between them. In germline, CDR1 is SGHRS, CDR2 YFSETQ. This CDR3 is CASRTIDTDTQYF. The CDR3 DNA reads TGCGCCAGTCGGACTATCGACACAGATACGCAGTATTTT.

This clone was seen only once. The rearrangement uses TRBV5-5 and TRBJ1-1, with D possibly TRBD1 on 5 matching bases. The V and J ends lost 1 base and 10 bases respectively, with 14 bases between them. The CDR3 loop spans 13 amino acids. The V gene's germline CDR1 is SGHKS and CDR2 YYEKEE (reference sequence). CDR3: CASSLKAGQGAFF. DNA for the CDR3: TGTGCCAGCAGCTTGAAGGCAGGGCAGGGAGCTTTCTTT.

The CDR3 DNA sequence: TGTGCCAGCAGTCGTCAGTTTGACTATGGCTACACCTTC. It yields the protein CASSRQFDYGYTF. This chain connects TRBV12-3 or TRBV12-4 to TRBJ1-2; D gene ambiguous. The length of the CDR3 is 13 residues. Trimming left V 5 bases short and J 3 bases short, with 10 bases between.

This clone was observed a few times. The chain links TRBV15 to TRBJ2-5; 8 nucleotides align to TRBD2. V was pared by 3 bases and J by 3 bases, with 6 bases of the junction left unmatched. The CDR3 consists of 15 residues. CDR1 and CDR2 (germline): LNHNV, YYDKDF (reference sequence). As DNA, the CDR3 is TGTGCCACCAGCAGTCATCCGGGACTAGAAGAGACCCAGTACTTC. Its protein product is CATSSHPGLEETQYF.

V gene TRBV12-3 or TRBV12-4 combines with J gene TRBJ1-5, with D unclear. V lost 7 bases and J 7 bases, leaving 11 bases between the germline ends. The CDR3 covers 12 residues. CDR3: CASTDFGQPQHF. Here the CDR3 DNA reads TGTGCCAGCACAGACTTTGGGCAGCCCCAGCATTTT.

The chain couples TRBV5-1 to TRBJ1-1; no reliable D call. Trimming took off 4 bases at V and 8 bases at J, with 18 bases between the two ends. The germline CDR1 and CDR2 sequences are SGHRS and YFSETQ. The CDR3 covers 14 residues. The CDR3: CASSDQGAGVEAFF. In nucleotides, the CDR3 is TGCGCCAGCAGCGATCAAGGTGCCGGAGTAGAAGCTTTCTTT.

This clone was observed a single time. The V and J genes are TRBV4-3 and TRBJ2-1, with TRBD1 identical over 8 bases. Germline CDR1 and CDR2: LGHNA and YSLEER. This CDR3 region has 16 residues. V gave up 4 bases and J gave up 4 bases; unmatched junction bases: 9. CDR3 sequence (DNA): TGCGCCAGCAGCCCCATGGACAGGGTGTTTTACAATGAGCAGTTCTTC. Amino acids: CASSPMDRVFYNEQFF.

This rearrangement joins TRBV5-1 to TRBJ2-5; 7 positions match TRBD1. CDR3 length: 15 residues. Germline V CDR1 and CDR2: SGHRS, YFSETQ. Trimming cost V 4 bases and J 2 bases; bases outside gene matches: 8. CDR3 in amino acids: CASSVGTVPQETQYF. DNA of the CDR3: TGCGCCAGCAGCGTCGGGACAGTTCCTCAAGAGACCCAGTACTTC.

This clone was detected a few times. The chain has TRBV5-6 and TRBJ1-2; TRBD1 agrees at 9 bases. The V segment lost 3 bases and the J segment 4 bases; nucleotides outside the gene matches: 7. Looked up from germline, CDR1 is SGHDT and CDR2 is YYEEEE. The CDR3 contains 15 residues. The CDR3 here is CASSWGQGSLYGYTF. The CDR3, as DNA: TGTGCCAGCAGCTGGGGACAGGGAAGTCTCTATGGCTACACCTTC. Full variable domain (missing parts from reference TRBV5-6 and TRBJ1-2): DAGVTQSPTHLIKTRGQQVTLRCSPKSGHDTVSWYQQALGQGPQFIFQYYEEEERQRGNFPDRFSGHQFPNYSSELNVNALLLGDSALYLCASSWGQGSLYGYTFGSGTRLTVV.

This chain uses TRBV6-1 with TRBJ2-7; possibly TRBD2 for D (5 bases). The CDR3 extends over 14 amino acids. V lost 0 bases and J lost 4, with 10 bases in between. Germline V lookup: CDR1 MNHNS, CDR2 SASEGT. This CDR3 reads CASSEATRGYEQYF. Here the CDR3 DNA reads TGTGCCAGCAGTGAAGCTACTCGGGGATACGAGCAGTACTTC.

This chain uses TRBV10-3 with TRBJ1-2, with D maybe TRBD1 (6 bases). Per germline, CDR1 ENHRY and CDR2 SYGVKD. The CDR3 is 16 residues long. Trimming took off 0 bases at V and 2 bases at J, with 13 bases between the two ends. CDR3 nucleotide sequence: TGTGCCATCAGTGAGTCGAGACAGGAAAGAAACTATGGCTACACCTTC. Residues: CAISESRQERNYGYTF.

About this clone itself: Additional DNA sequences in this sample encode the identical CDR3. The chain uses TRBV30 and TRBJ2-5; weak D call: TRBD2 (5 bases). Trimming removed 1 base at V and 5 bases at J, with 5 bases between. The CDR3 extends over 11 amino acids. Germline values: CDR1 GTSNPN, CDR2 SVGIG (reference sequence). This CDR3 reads CAWSAGETQYF. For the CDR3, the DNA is TGTGCCTGGAGTGCGGGGGAGACCCAGTACTTC. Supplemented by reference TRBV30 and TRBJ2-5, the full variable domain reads SQTIHQWPATLVQPVGSPLSLECTVEGTSNPNLYWYRQAAGRGLQLLFYSVGIGQISSEVPQNLSASRPQDRQFILSSKKLLLSDSGFYLCAWSAGETQYFGPGTRLLVL.

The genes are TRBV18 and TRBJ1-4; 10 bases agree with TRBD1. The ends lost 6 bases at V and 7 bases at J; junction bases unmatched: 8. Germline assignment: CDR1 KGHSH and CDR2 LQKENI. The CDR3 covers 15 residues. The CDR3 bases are TGTGCCAGCTCCCGATCACGGGACAGGGGTGAAAAACTGTTTTTT. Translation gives CASSRSRDRGEKLFF.

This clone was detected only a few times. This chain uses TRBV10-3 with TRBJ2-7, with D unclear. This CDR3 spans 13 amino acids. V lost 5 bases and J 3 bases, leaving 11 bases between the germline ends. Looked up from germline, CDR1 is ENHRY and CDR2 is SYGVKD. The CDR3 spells CAISPGGFYEQYF. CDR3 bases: TGTGCCATCAGTCCCGGCGGCTTCTACGAGCAGTACTTC.

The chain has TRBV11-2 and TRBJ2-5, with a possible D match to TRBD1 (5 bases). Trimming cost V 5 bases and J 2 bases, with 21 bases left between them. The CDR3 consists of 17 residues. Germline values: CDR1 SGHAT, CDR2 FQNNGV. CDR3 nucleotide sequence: TGTGCCAGCAGCGACCCTTTAGGCAGGGTCCGTCAAGAGACCCAGTACTTC. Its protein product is CASSDPLGRVRQETQYF.

The CDR3 here is CASSDTGLAASPGTQYF. CDR3 coding DNA: TGCGCCAGCAGCGATACCGGACTAGCGGCCTCCCCAGGTACGCAGTATTTT. J is TRBJ2-3 and V is TRBV10-1; 10 bases fit TRBD2. The trim removed 6 bases at V and 8 bases at J, leaving 17 bases unmatched. There are 17 residues in the CDR3. The germline V gene has CDR1 WNHNN and CDR2 SYGVQD (reference sequence).

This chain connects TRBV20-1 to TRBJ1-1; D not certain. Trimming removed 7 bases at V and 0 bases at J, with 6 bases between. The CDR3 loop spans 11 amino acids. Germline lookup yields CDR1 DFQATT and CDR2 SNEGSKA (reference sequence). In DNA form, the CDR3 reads TGCAGTGTTGCGTTGAACACTGAAGCTTTCTTT. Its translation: CSVALNTEAFF.

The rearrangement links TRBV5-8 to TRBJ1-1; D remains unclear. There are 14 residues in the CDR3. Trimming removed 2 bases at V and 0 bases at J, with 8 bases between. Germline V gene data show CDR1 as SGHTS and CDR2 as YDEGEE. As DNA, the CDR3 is TGTGCCAGCAGCTTACAGAACATGAACACTGAAGCTTTCTTT. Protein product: CASSLQNMNTEAFF.

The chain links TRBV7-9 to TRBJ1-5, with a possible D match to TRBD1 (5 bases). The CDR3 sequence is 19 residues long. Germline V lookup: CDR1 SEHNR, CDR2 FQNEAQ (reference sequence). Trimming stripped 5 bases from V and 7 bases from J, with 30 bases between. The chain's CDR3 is CASSLDLSWGRVSAQPQHF. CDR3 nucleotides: TGTGCCAGCAGCCTGGACCTGTCATGGGGCAGGGTATCGGCGCAGCCCCAGCATTTT.

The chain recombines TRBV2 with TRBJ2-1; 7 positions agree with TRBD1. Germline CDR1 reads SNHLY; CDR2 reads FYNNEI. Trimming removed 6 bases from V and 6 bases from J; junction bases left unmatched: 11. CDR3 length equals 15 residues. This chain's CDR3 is CASSQGQLDGNEQFF. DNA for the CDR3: TGTGCCAGCAGCCAGGGACAGTTGGACGGCAATGAGCAGTTCTTC.

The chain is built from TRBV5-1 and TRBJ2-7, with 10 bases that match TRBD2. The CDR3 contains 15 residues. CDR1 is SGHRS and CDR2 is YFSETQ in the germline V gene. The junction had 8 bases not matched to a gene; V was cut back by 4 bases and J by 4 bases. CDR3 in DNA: TGCGCCAGCAGCCCCCAAGCGGGAGGGCCATACGAGCAGTACTTC. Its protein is CASSPQAGGPYEQYF.

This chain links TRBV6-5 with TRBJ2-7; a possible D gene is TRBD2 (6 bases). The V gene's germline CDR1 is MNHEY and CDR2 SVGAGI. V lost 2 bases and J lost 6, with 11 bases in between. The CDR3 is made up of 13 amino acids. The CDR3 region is CASSYQLGGEQYF. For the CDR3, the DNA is TGTGCCAGCAGTTACCAGCTGGGGGGCGAGCAGTACTTC.